The 20 T cell receptor beta chains reported below all come from one sample, sequenced in a study of cytomegalovirus exposure and HLA in healthy donors. The PCR employed 60 Vbeta primers together with 13 Jbeta primers. Produced via immunoSEQ multiplex PCR; TCRdb's table is partial and in-frame only. The table includes some 110,000 clones, over 65% detected once. The sequenced sample consisted of PBMCs. The receptors shown here come from a woman in her 50s in good health and CMV-seropositive.

The V call is TRBV5-4, the J call TRBJ2-3; 10 bases match TRBD2. The ends lost 0 bases at V and 4 bases at J; junction bases unmatched: 8. This CDR3 is 17 amino acids long. CDR1 and CDR2 (germline): SGHNT, YYREEE (reference sequence). In DNA form, the CDR3 reads TGTGCCAGCAGCTTGGCCGTATTAGCGGGAGGTTCAGATACGCAGTATTTT. Residues: CASSLAVLAGGSDTQYF.

The chain has TRBV27 and TRBJ1-2; 9 nucleotides line up with TRBD1. V shed 6 bases and J 3 bases; nucleotides not matched to a gene: 23. Germline values: CDR1 MNHEY, CDR2 SMNVEV (reference sequence). The CDR3 sequence is 20 residues long. This CDR3 is CASSLFGGGTGFFNDYGYTF. In DNA, the CDR3 is TGTGCCAGCAGCCTATTCGGTGGCGGGACAGGGTTCTTCAATGACTATGGCTACACCTTC.

The chain employs TRBV5-1 and TRBJ2-7; 9 bases match TRBD2. V gave up 1 base and J gave up 2 bases; unmatched junction bases: 19. The germline gives CDR1 SGHRS, CDR2 YFSETQ. There are 20 residues in the CDR3. The CDR3 DNA follows: TGCGCCAGCAGCTTGAATCTTATGGCTAGCGGGGACCTAAGACCCTACGAGCAGTACTTC. This translates into CASSLNLMASGDLRPYEQYF.

The rearrangement links TRBV28 to TRBJ2-5, with D tentatively TRBD2 (6 bases). This CDR3 spans 15 amino acids. From germline, CDR1 is MDHEN and CDR2 SYDVKM. Trimming shortened V by 5 bases and J by 3 bases, and 16 bases separated the two germline ends. The CDR3 DNA sequence: TGTGCCAGCAGTACCCGACTACCGGGGGAAGAGACCCAGTACTTC. Its protein is CASSTRLPGEETQYF.

The chain carries TRBV6-6 and TRBJ1-1, with D perhaps TRBD1 (5 bases). Trimming cost V 5 bases and J 5 bases, with 12 bases left between them. Germline V gives CDR1 MNHNY, CDR2 SVGAGI (reference sequence). This CDR3 comprises 13 residues. The CDR3 DNA reads as TGTGCCAGCAGTCCGCGGGGGTTAACTGAAGCTTTCTTT. It encodes CASSPRGLTEAFF.

The genes are TRBV10-3 and TRBJ2-1; 12 nucleotides match TRBD2. V lost 3 bases and J lost 8; bases outside the gene matches: 8. The CDR3 runs 16 residues. CDR1 ENHRY and CDR2 SYGVKD come from the germline V gene. CDR3 loop: CAISDPSGGAGDEQFF. In DNA, the CDR3 is TGTGCCATCAGTGACCCTAGCGGGGGGGCAGGCGATGAGCAGTTCTTC.

The chain carries TRBV19 and TRBJ2-7; 11 nucleotides line up with TRBD1. V was pared by 7 bases and J by 3 bases, with 8 bases of the junction left unmatched. The CDR3 spans 15 residues. Germline lookup yields CDR1 LNHDA and CDR2 SQIVND (reference sequence). CDR3 residues: CASTAPGQGVYEQYF. DNA for the CDR3: TGTGCCAGTACCGCACCGGGACAGGGGGTCTACGAGCAGTACTTC. The full variable domain, with the rest looked up from reference TRBV19 and TRBJ2-7, is DGGITQSPKYLFRKEGQNVTLSCEQNLNHDAMYWYRQDPGQGLRLIYYSQIVNDFQKGDIAEGYSVSREKKESFPLTVTSAQKNPTAFYLCASTAPGQGVYEQYFGPGTRLTVT.

The sample holds a few counts of this clone. This sequence joins TRBV2 and TRBJ2-5; TRBD1 might be the D (6 bases). The CDR3 length is 12 residues. From germline, CDR1 is SNHLY and CDR2 FYNNEI. V was cut by 2 bases and J by 5 bases, with 6 bases left in between. Written as DNA, the CDR3 is TGTGCCAGCAGTGAAAGGGGGGAGACCCAGTACTTC. It specifies CASSERGETQYF.

V is TRBV5-1 and J is TRBJ1-1; 8 nucleotides agree with TRBD1. CDR1 SGHRS and CDR2 YFSETQ come from the germline V gene. V was pared by 4 bases and J by 0 bases, with 2 bases of the junction left unmatched. The CDR3 length is 14 residues. CDR3 amino acids: CASSPGQVNTEAFF. The CDR3 DNA is TGCGCCAGCAGCCCGGGACAGGTGAACACTGAAGCTTTCTTT.

The gene calls are TRBV28 and TRBJ2-7, with 11 bases matching TRBD2. The CDR3 consists of 14 residues. V trimming: 4 bases; J trimming: 6 bases; junction bases outside the gene matches: 5. Germline lookup yields CDR1 MDHEN and CDR2 SYDVKM. CDR3 protein: CASSSGTSGREQYF. The CDR3 DNA follows: TGTGCCAGCAGTTCCGGGACTAGCGGCCGCGAGCAGTACTTC.

CDR3 amino acids: CASSTPVGGGRKPQHF. DNA for the CDR3: TGTGCCAGTAGTACCCCCGTGGGAGGGGGTCGTAAGCCCCAGCATTTT. The chain links TRBV19 to TRBJ1-5; D might be TRBD1 (6 bases). Per the germline V gene, CDR1 is LNHDA and CDR2 is SQIVND (reference sequence). The CDR3 has 16 residues. V lost 4 bases, J lost 8 bases, and 21 bases lay in between.

The chain links TRBV30 to TRBJ1-3, with D uncertain. The V end was cut by 2 bases, the J end by 4 bases, with 9 bases between. The CDR3 contains 13 residues. The germline V gene encodes CDR1 GTSNPN and CDR2 SVGIG (reference sequence). DNA of the CDR3: TGTGCCTGGAGTCCCGGGATCGGAAACACCATATATTTT. It encodes CAWSPGIGNTIYF.

The chain recombines TRBV19 with TRBJ2-7; no reliable D call. CDR1 is LNHDA, CDR2 SQIVND, per germline (reference sequence). The CDR3 covers 13 residues. V shed 9 bases and J shed 4 bases, with 16 bases lying between them. The CDR3 sequence: CARTRGKRYEQYF. The CDR3 region has the DNA TGTGCCAGAACCAGAGGAAAACGGTACGAGCAGTACTTC.

V gene TRBV7-3 combines with J gene TRBJ1-1; a possible D gene is TRBD1 (5 bases). Trimming removed 6 bases from V and 1 base from J, with 6 bases in between. Germline loops: CDR1 SGHTA, CDR2 FQGTGA. The CDR3 runs 12 residues. The CDR3 DNA is TGTGCCAGCAGTACAGGGAACACTGAAGCTTTCTTT. The encoded protein is CASSTGNTEAFF.

V and J are TRBV10-3 and TRBJ1-2; 9 nucleotides line up with TRBD1. The J segment lost 8 bases and the V segment lost 10 bases, leaving 17 bases of the junction unmatched. Germline CDR1 ENHRY, CDR2 SYGVKD. The length of the CDR3 is 15 residues. The CDR3 DNA sequence: TGTGCCAGCTCGCGGACCCTACAGGGGGCGAAAGGCTACACCTTC. Translating it yields CASSRTLQGAKGYTF.

This chain joins TRBV7-9 and TRBJ1-4; 8 bases match TRBD1. Trimming removed 5 bases from V and 5 bases from J; junction bases left unmatched: 7. The CDR3 runs to 15 residues. The germline CDR1 and CDR2 sequences are SEHNR and FQNEAQ (reference sequence). The CDR3 spells CASSKGTGGNEKLFF. In nucleotides, the CDR3 is TGTGCCAGCAGCAAAGGGACAGGAGGGAATGAAAAACTGTTTTTT.

A few counts support this clone. The V gene is TRBV7-8, the J gene TRBJ1-3; no clear D gene. Germline lookup yields CDR1 SGHVS and CDR2 FQNEAQ. V was shortened by 1 base and J by 4 bases, with 8 bases between the two germline ends. The CDR3 has 14 residues. The CDR3 region is CASSLGRRGNTIYF. CDR3 bases: TGTGCCAGCAGCTTAGGACGGCGGGGAAACACCATATATTTT.

This clone showed up just once. The chain links TRBV9 to TRBJ2-1; the D gene is possibly TRBD1 (6 bases). In germline, CDR1 is SGDLS, CDR2 YYNGEE. The V gene lost 6 bases and the J gene lost 0 bases, with 13 bases spanning the gap. The CDR3 sequence is 15 residues long. As DNA, the CDR3 is TGTGCCAGCAACCTACAGGGTAGCTCCTACAATGAGCAGTTCTTC. It is translated as CASNLQGSSYNEQFF.

This clone was seen a single time. This chain links TRBV7-2 with TRBJ2-7; maybe TRBD2 (5 bases). The CDR3 loop spans 15 amino acids. The germline V gene has CDR1 SGHTA and CDR2 FQGNSA. V was pared by 2 bases and J by 2 bases, with 13 bases between. In DNA form, the CDR3 reads TGTGCCAGCAGCTTATCACCCGCGGGTACCTACGAGCAGTACTTC. Translation: CASSLSPAGTYEQYF.

This rearrangement joins TRBV7-9 to TRBJ1-3; D is unresolved. The CDR3 is 15 residues long. V gave up 7 bases and J gave up 0 bases, with 13 bases separating them. Per the germline V gene, CDR1 is SEHNR and CDR2 is FQNEAQ (reference sequence). The CDR3 bases are TGTGCCAGCACCAAAACAGCAATCTCTGGAAACACCATATATTTT. Protein sequence: CASTKTAISGNTIYF.